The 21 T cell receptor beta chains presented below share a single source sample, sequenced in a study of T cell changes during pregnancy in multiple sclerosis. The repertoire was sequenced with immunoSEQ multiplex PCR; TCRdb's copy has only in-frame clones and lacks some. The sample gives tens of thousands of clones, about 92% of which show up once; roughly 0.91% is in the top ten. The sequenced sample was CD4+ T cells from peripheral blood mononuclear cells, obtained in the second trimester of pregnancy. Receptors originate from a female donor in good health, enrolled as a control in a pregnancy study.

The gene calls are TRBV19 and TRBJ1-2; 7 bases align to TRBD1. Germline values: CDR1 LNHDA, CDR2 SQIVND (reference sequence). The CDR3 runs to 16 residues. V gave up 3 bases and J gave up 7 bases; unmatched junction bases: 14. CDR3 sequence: CASSISEGAGESGYTF. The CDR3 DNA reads TGTGCCAGTAGTATTTCCGAGGGGGCTGGTGAGAGTGGCTACACCTTC.

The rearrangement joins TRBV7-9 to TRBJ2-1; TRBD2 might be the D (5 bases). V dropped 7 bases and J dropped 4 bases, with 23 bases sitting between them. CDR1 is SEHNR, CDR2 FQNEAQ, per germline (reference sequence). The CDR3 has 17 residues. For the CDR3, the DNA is TGTGCCAGCAACCGCGGGCCCGAACCATACCGTTACAATGAGCAGTTCTTC. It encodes CASNRGPEPYRYNEQFF.

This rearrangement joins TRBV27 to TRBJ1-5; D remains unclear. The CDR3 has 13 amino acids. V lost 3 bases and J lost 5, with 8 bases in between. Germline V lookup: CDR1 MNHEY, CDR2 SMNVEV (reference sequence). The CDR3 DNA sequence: TGTGCCAGCAGTTTTGTGGCTGATCAGCCCCAGCATTTT. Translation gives CASSFVADQPQHF.

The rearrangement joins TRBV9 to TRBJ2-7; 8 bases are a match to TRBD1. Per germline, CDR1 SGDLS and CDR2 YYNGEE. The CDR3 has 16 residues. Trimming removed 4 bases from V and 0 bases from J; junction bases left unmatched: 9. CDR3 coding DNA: TGTGCCAGCAGCCCACATCGACAGGGGTCCTCCTACGAGCAGTACTTC. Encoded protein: CASSPHRQGSSYEQYF.

The CDR3 is CASSLRQIGDTQYF. Here the CDR3 DNA reads TGTGCCAGCAGCCTCCGACAGATTGGGGATACGCAGTATTTT. The V call is TRBV5-8, the J call TRBJ2-3, with D tentatively TRBD1 (5 bases). This CDR3 comprises 14 residues. The germline V gene has CDR1 SGHTS and CDR2 YDEGEE. The ends were cut back, 4 bases at V and 6 bases at J, with 15 bases in the middle.

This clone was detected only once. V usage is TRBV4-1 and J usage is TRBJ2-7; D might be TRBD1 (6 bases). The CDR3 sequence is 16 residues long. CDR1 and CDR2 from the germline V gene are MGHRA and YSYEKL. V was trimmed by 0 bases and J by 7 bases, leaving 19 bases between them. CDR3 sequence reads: CASSQDPGQPSREQYF. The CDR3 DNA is TGCGCCAGCAGCCAAGATCCTGGACAGCCCTCGCGGGAGCAGTACTTC.

This CDR3 reads CASSLATDTQYF. The CDR3 region has the DNA TGTGCCAGCAGTCTAGCGACAGATACGCAGTATTTT. The V and J genes are TRBV28 and TRBJ2-3; perhaps TRBD2 as D (6 bases). Trimming pared 5 bases from V and 3 bases from J, leaving 6 bases between. Germline loops: CDR1 MDHEN, CDR2 SYDVKM. This CDR3 has 12 residues.

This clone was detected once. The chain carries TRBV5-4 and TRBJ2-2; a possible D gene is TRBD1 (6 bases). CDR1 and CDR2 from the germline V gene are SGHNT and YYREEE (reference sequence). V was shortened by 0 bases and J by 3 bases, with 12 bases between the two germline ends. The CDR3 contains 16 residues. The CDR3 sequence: CASSLEAGVDTGELFF. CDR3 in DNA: TGTGCCAGCAGCTTGGAAGCAGGGGTGGACACCGGGGAGCTGTTTTTT.

The CDR3 nucleotides are TGTGCCAGCAGCTTACAGGCAGCTAACTATGGCTACACCTTC. Amino acids: CASSLQAANYGYTF. The rearrangement uses TRBV11-2 and TRBJ1-2, with D hard to call. Germline V lookup: CDR1 SGHAT, CDR2 FQNNGV. V was pared by 2 bases and J by 0 bases, with 7 bases between. The CDR3 has 14 amino acids. Together with reference TRBV11-2 and TRBJ1-2, the CDR3 gives the full variable domain: EAGVAQSPRYKIIEKRQSVAFWCNPISGHATLYWYQQILGQGPKLLIQFQNNGVVDDSQLPKDRFSAERLKGVDSTLKIQPAKLEDSAVYLCASSLQAANYGYTFGSGTRLTVV.

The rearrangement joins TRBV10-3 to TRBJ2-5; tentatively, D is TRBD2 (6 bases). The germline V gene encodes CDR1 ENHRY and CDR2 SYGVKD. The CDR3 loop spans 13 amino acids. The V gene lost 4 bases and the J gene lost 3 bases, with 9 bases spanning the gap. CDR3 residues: CAISGGGEETQYF. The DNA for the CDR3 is TGTGCCATCAGTGGAGGCGGGGAAGAGACCCAGTACTTC.

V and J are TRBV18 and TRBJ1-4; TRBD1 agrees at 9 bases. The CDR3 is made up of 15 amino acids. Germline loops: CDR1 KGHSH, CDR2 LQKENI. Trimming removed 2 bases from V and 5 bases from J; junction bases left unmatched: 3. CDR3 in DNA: TGTGCCAGCTCACCAATCGGGACAGGGAATGAAAAACTGTTTTTT. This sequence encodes CASSPIGTGNEKLFF.

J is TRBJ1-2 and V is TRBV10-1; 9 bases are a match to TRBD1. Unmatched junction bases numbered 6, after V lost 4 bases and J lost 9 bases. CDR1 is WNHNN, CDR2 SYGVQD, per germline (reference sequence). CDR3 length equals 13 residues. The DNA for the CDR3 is TGCGCCAGCAGTGGACAGGGGGAAGAAAGCTACACCTTC. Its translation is CASSGQGEESYTF.

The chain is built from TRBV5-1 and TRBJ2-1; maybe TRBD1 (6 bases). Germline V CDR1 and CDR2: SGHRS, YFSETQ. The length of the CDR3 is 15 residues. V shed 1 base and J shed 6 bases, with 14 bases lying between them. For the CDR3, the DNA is TGCGCCAGCAGCTTGACAGGGTTGGTAAGCAATGAGCAGTTCTTC. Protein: CASSLTGLVSNEQFF.

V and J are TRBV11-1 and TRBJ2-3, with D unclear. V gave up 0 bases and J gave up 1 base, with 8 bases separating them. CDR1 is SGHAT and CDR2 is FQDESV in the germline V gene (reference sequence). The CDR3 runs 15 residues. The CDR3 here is CASSLAYAGTDTQYF. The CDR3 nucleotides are TGTGCCAGCAGCTTAGCTTATGCGGGCACAGATACGCAGTATTTT.

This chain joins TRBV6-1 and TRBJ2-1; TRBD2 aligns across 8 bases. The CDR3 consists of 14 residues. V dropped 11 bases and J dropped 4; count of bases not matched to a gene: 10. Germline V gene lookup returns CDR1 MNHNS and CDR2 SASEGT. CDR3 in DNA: TGTGCCTTTGGGGGAATAGCGGGGTACAATGAGCAGTTCTTC. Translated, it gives CAFGGIAGYNEQFF.

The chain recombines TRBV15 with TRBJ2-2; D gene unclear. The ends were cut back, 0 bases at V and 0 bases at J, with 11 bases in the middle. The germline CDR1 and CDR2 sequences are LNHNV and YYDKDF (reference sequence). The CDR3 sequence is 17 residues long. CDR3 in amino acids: CATSRDTVFANTGELFF. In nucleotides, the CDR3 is TGTGCCACCAGCAGAGATACGGTATTTGCGAACACCGGGGAGCTGTTTTTT.

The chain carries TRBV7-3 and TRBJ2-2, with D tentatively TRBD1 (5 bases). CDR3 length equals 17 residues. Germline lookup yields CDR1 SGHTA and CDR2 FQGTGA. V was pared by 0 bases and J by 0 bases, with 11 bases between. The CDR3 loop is CASSLTYAGPNTGELFF. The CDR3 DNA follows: TGTGCCAGCAGCTTAACTTACGCAGGGCCGAACACCGGGGAGCTGTTTTTT. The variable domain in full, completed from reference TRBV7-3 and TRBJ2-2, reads GAGVSQTPSNKVTEKGKYVELRCDPISGHTALYWYRQSLGQGPEFLIYFQGTGAADDSGLPNDRFFAVRPEGSVSTLKIQRTERGDSAVYLCASSLTYAGPNTGELFFGEGSRLTVL.

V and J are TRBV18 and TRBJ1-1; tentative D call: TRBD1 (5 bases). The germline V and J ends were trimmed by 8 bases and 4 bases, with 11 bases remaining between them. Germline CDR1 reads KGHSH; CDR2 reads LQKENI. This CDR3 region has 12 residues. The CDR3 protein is CASGQGSTEAFF. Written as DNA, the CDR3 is TGTGCCAGCGGGCAGGGAAGCACTGAAGCTTTCTTT.

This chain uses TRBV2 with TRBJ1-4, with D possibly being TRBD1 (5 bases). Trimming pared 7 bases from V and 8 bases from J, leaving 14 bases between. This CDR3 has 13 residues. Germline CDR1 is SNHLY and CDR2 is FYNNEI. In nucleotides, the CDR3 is TGTGCCAGCATTAGAGGGGAGGGCGAAAAACTGTTTTTT. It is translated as CASIRGEGEKLFF.

CDR3 DNA: TGTGCCAGCAGCTCCGAGTCTGACAATGAGCAGTTCTTC. Its protein is CASSSESDNEQFF. The chain combines TRBV7-2 with TRBJ2-1; D is ambiguous. This CDR3 has 13 residues. V gave up 4 bases and J gave up 5 bases, with 9 bases separating them. CDR1 and CDR2 from the germline V gene are SGHTA and FQGNSA.

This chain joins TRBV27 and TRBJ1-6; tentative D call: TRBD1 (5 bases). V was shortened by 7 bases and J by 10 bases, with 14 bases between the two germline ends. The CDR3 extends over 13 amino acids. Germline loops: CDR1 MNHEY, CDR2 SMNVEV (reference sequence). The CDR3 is CASTYRSGSPLHF. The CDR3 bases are TGTGCCAGCACTTACAGGTCCGGATCACCCCTCCACTTT.